This T cell receptor (beta chain) came from a study of human T cells and chemical hapten exposure. Study-level background: The variation in per-sample TCR yields arose mainly from small differences in pooled library volumes. Study-level points and caveats: The study found that DPC sensitization did not change TCRs above 1 in 1000 frequency.

Time point specified: healthy volunteer bleed at 2 weeks. Total RNA was isolated from whole blood that had not been fractionated. Library preparation tagged each individual cDNA molecule with a unique molecular identifier. Original analysis: Across samples, TCR counts had a median of about 92,000 and ranged from about 23,224 to 700,000. TCRdb re-analysed the RACE reads in MiXCR, keeping a single row per CDR3 protein. It is TCRdb's table, rather than the study itself, that gives the V and J calls and clone size. The sample carries 49,000 or so distinct CDR3 sequences, almost 4.5% recorded once. This CDR3 is 13 amino acids long. Germline V lookup: CDR1 SGHRS, CDR2 YFSETQ. This clonotype was observed at least ten times. Its antigen is still unknown.

The receptor's source is a human donor in good health. Some clones in this sample may be carry-over from other donors' samples. This chain connects TRBV5-1 to TRBJ2-1, with 7 bases lining up with TRBD2. Sequencing used whole blood. In DNA, the CDR3 is TGCTCCTGCCACGGGGGGAACTACAATGAGCAGTTCTTC. Protein: CSCHGGNYNEQFF. The full variable domain, rest sourced from reference TRBV5-1 and TRBJ2-1, is KAGVTQTPRYLIKTRGQQVTLSCSPISGHRSVSWYQQTPGQGLQFLFEYFSETQRNKGNFPGRFSGRQFSNSRSEMNVSTLELGDSALYLCSCHGGNYNEQFFGPGTRLTVL.